This T cell receptor (beta chain) emerged from a study of T cells in Graves' hyperthyroidism and ophthalmopathy (dated by TCRdb to between 2017 and 2020). Study-wide context: Peripheral blood was collected at initial diagnosis, before any treatment. Thyroid tissue and blood T-cell repertoires from roughly six Graves' hyperthyroidism patients were also compared in the study. Following sampling, methimazole starting at 30 mg daily was given to hyperthyroidism patients, and high-dose intravenous methylprednisolone was given to ophthalmopathy patients. The 75 to 100 discovery patients were divided at random into training and test sets in a 7:3 ratio. A discovery cohort of around 100 patients, roughly 45 with Graves' ophthalmopathy and 55 to 65 with stable Graves' hyperthyroidism, was used to find distinguishing TCR V-J signatures. An independent validation cohort of around 19 hyperthyroidism patients and some 15 patients who later progressed to ophthalmopathy tested prospective prediction of ophthalmopathy. TCR Vbeta CDR3 sequencing of 135 peripheral blood samples (about 45 ophthalmopathy, about 80 hyperthyroidism and about 17 progressor patients) is reported in the paper.

The sample holds many counts of this clonotype. The target of this receptor is not known. Base qualities are not provided; no much larger clone lies one nucleotide away. V gives up 2 bases and J gives up 4 bases, and the segment between their germline ends measures 11 bases. The CDR3, cysteine through phenylalanine, is 15 amino acids long. The CDR3 DNA has 45 bases and is translated from base 1. The germline V gene (reference sequence) gives CDR1 as LGHDT and CDR2 as YNNKEL. Graves' hyperthyroidism was defined as stable when no progression to ophthalmopathy occurred over 18 months of follow-up. Hyperthyroidism patients were newly diagnosed, with disease duration under 2 months, and aged 18 to 65 years. The study excluded patients with uncontrolled infections, other autoimmune diseases, pregnancy or lactation. Clinical symptoms, serum thyroxine and TRAb, thyroid ultrasound, and orbital computed tomography formed the basis for the diagnoses. Ficoll-Paque density gradient centrifugation was used to isolate PBMCs from about 9.4 ml of fresh peripheral blood. Total RNA was extracted using Trizol reagent, and RNA quality was assessed on an Agilent 2100 Bioanalyzer.

Amplification of TCR beta CDR3 regions was carried out from RNA transcripts. The first round of RT-PCR for the TCR CDR3 was performed with the HTBI primer set and the Qiagen OneStep RT-PCR kit. Libraries were constructed in a second round of multiplex PCR, after which size selection and purification were carried out. The libraries were sequenced on an Illumina HiSeq2000 using paired-end 100 bp reads. From the authors' description of their analysis: SOAPnuke was used to process the raw data, with reads discarded if the reads contained adapters or uncalled bases, had a mean Phred below 15, or lacked an exact constant-primer or identifier match. COPE v1.2.5 was used to merge high-quality paired reads, and clonotypes were defined as unique nucleotide sequences. Clonotypes were aligned to IMGT TRBV, TRBD and TRBJ reference segments using MiTCR v1.1. The analysis was restricted to V-J combinations with a frequency above 0.0001, which together covered 99.2% of the repertoires. The TCS score was defined as the ratio of F50 (clonal expansion) to E x V (chaos), calculated using BLOSUM62-based TCRdist between CDR3 peptides within each V-J. Welch's t-statistics and random forest reduced around 520 V-J features to roughly 13, which were used in a naive Bayes classifier (R e1071). TCRdb passed the public sequencing reads through fastp at Q25 and MiXCR, retaining productive beta sequences. Each entry is one CDR3 protein sequence, shown with its most common DNA and genes. The V and J calls were not made by the authors but by TCRdb's processing. The sample table contains under 300,000 distinct CDR3 sequences; only one count was recorded for roughly 15% of them. The ten largest make up roughly 8.2% of the sample.

On the study overall, not on this receptor specifically: In validation, progression to ophthalmopathy was predicted by the model with roughly 69% sensitivity and 72.22% specificity, a median of roughly six months before onset. Most expanded thyroid clonotypes (frequency above 0.001) were also detected in blood, suggesting blood repertoires may reflect thyroid immune responses. Sample size was not statistically predetermined, and blinding of investigators to group allocation was not performed. A model built on a 13 V-J signature distinguished ophthalmopathy from stable hyperthyroidism, reaching around 88% sensitivity and about 81% specificity in cross-validation and 80%/75% in testing.

The sample taken for sequencing was blood. This TCR was sampled from a woman aged 40-49 years with Graves' hyperthyroidism. The chain joins TRBV3-1 to TRBJ2-2, with TRBD2 tentatively as D gene (5 bases match). The encoded CDR3 is CASSQKLGSTGELFF. The nucleotide sequence is TGTGCCAGCAGCCAAAAACTAGGAAGCACCGGGGAGCTGTTTTTT.